Sequencing of this T cell receptor (beta chain) was carried out in a study of radiation and T cells in renal cell carcinoma. Broader study findings: Baseline intratumoral clonotype presence is unknown without pretreatment biopsies. In blood, top tumor clones expanded by 2 weeks, shrinking by 4.

Treatment indicated: 15 Gy SBRT to primary tumor, nephrectomy 4 weeks later. Clear cell pathology was present in this patient's renal cell carcinoma. The CDR3 runs 14 residues. Trimming at V came to 4 bases and at J to 6 bases, leaving 6 bases not matched to a gene. CDR1 and CDR2 (germline): SGHNT, YYREEE (reference sequence). Only in-frame clones appear in the TCRdb table, and some are missing; sequencing was by immunoSEQ multiplex PCR. The table lists tens of thousands of clones, 47% of them singletons, with roughly 17% in the top ten. About this clone: Its antigen is currently unknown.

The chain is built from TRBV5-4 and TRBJ2-2, with 7 bases lining up with TRBD1. Sample: tumor tissue, taken from a patient whose treatment included radiotherapy and nephrectomy. This clonotype was sampled from a woman in her fifties or sixties with renal cell carcinoma. In DNA, the CDR3 is TGTGCCAGCAGCCCGGGACAGCGCCCCGGGGAGCTGTTTTTT. It translates to CASSPGQRPGELFF.